The T cell receptor beta chain described here comes from a study of Ad26.COV2.S vaccination and SARS-CoV-2 variants. Regarding the study as a whole: Ad26.COV2.S recipients had broader spike-specific TCRs (P = 0.0014). Post-vaccination breadth of spike-specific CD8+ and CD4+ T cell responses was reportedly substantial.

The CDR3 consists of 14 residues. V gave up 9 bases and J gave up 2 bases, with 16 bases separating them. The V gene's germline CDR1 is LNHDA and CDR2 SQIVND (reference sequence). This table comes from immunoSEQ multiplex PCR, and its TCRdb copy is limited to in-frame clones, with some not included. The sample lists more than 300,000 clones, just over 85% occurring once. A note on this clone: The antigen remains unidentified.

The treatment: roughly 20 received Ad26.COV2.S at low or high dose, single or two shots; 5 received placebo; per-sample allocation not given. Specimens were obtained on day 63 following the first vaccine or placebo injection. The donor's status was that of an adult aged 18-55 years in Boston. The sequence came from a person between 18 and 59 years old who received the Ad26.COV2.S COVID-19 vaccine or a placebo. The sequences come from peripheral blood, collected in a trial of Ad26.COV2.S vaccine versus placebo. The V and J genes are TRBV19 and TRBJ1-2; TRBD1 is a possible D gene (6 bases). The CDR3 spells CASLRGVVNYGYTF. CDR3 nucleotides: TGTGCCAGCCTCAGGGGAGTAGTGAACTATGGCTACACCTTC.